These T cell receptor beta chains were read from a single sample in a study of T cell repertoires in cytomegalovirus infection. Their cognate antigens are unknown. Using its own MiXCR run on the reads, TCRdb lists one record per CDR3 protein. The profile covers 200,000 to 250,000 distinct CDR3 sequences, with 35% to 40% appearing a single time and 55% to 70% taken by the ten largest. The specimen was CD8+ T cells from cultured PBMCs, collected from culture after CMV antigen stimulation. The receptors stem from a human donor in good health (CMV status not recorded). Some clones in this sample may be carry-over from other donors' samples. Each CDR3 is given with its conserved first and last residue. D genes are given only for firm matches. Only some rows state a clone size, as once, few, many or a class for expanded clones.

clone size,J gene,V gene,D gene,CDR3 DNA,CDR3 protein
few,TRBJ2-5,TRBV7-9,NA,TGTGCCAGCAGCTTATCTAGCCTCGAAGAGACCCAGTACTTC,CASSLSSLEETQYF
NA,TRBJ2-6,TRBV12-5,TRBD1,TGTGCTAGTGACTTCTCCGGGACAGGATTCTCTGGGGCCAACGTCCTGACTTTC,CASDFSGTGFSGANVLTF
NA,TRBJ2-5,TRBV7-3,TRBD1,TGTGCCAGCAGCTTGGGGACAGGGAGAGAGACCCAGTACTTC,CASSLGTGRETQYF
NA,TRBJ2-7,TRBV6-2/TRBV6-3,NA,TGTGCCAGCAGCTCCCTTCCCGGCCAGCGGTCCTACGAGCAGTACTTC,CASSSLPGQRSYEQYF
NA,TRBJ2-3,TRBV5-3,NA,TGTGCCAGCAGGCCCGGGCAGCGAGGTACGCAGTATTTT,CASRPGQRGTQYF
NA,TRBJ2-2,TRBV4-1,TRBD1,TGCGCCAGCAGCCAAGAGACAGGGGGCACCGGGGAGCTGTTTTTT,CASSQETGGTGELFF
NA,TRBJ2-7,TRBV2,NA,TGTGCCAGCAGCGAATTTACAGGGAGGAGCTCCTACGAGCAGTACTTC,CASSEFTGRSSYEQYF
few,TRBJ2-2,TRBV7-6,NA,TGTGCCAGCAGCTTTGGGGGGACCGACCTGTTTTTT,CASSFGGTDLFF
few,TRBJ2-1,TRBV18,TRBD2,TGTGCCAGCTCACCAGGTCGACTAGCTCCTTACAATGAGCAGTTCTTC,CASSPGRLAPYNEQFF
NA,TRBJ2-5,TRBV20-1,TRBD1,TGCAGTGCTCGACCCTGGACAGGCAGGTCAGGAGAGACCCAGTACTTC,CSARPWTGRSGETQYF